The 3 T cell receptor beta chains given below trace back to one sample, sequenced in a study of identifying expanded T cells in peripheral blood. Here immunoSEQ multiplex PCR was the method, and the copy in TCRdb shows in-frame clones only, minus some. The sample has some 100,000 clones, over 70% seen once. Sequencing input: blood. Receptor source: a person aged 18 to 75 in good health.

This clone was recorded a few times. The CDR3: CASSPPGLNQPQHF. DNA of the CDR3: TGTGCCAGCAGCCCACCGGGCCTCAATCAGCCCCAGCATTTT. This chain links TRBV5-6 with TRBJ1-5; D is undetermined. Trimming stripped 4 bases from V and 3 bases from J, with 11 bases between. This CDR3 has 14 residues. Germline V lookup: CDR1 SGHDT, CDR2 YYEEEE.

This rearrangement joins TRBV5-5 to TRBJ1-3; 7 nucleotides match TRBD1. Germline V CDR1 and CDR2: SGHKS, YYEKEE (reference sequence). V was clipped by 1 base and J by 3 bases; unmatched bases: 1. CDR3 length: 14 amino acids. The chain's CDR3 is CASSLWDSGNTIYF. In nucleotides, the CDR3 is TGTGCCAGCAGCTTGTGGGACAGTGGAAACACCATATATTTT.

The chain carries TRBV10-2 and TRBJ1-1, with a tentative D call TRBD1 (6 bases). CDR3 length: 16 amino acids. Germline V lookup: CDR1 WSHSY, CDR2 SAAADI. Trimming pared 0 bases from V and 0 bases from J, leaving 11 bases between. CDR3 sequence: CASSESKRQVNTEAFF. The DNA for the CDR3 is TGCGCCAGCAGTGAGTCGAAGCGACAGGTGAACACTGAAGCTTTCTTT.